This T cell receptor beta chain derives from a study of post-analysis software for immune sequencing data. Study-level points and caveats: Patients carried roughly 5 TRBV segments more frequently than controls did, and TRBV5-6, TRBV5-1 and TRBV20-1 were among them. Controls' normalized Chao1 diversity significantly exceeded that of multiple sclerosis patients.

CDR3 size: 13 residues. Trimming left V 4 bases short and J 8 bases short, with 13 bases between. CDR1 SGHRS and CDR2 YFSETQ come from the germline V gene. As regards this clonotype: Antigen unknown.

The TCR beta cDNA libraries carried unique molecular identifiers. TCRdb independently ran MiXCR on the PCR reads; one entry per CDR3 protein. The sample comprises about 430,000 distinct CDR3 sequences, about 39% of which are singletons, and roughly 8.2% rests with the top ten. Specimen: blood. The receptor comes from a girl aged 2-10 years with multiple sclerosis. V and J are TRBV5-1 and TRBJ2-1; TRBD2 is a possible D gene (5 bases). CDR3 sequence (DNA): TGCGCCAGCAGCCCCGGGGTTCGGGATGAGCAGTTCTTC. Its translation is CASSPGVRDEQFF.